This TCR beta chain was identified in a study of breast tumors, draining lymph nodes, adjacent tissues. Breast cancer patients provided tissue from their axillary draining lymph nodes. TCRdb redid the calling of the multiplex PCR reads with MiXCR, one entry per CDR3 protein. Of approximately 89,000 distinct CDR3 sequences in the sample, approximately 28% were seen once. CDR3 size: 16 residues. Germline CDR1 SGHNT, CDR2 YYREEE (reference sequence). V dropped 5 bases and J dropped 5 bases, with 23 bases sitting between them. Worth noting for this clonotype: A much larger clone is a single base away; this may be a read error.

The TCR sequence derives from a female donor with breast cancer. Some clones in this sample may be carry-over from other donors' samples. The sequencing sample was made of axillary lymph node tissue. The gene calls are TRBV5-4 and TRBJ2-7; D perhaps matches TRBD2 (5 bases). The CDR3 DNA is TGTGCCAGCAGTGATGCCGGAACGAGGGTTTCTAACGAGCAGTACTTC. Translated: CASSDAGTRVSNEQYF. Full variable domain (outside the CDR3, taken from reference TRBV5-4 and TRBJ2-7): ETGVTQSPTHLIKTRGQQVTLRCSSQSGHNTVSWYQQALGQGPQFIFQYYREEENGRGNFPPRFSGLQFPNYSSELNVNALELDDSALYLCASSDAGTRVSNEQYFGPGTRLTVT.